The T cell receptor (beta chain) described here comes from a study of T cell repertoires in cytomegalovirus infection. Turning to this clonotype: Its specificity is unknown.

MiXCR, applied by TCRdb to the reads, yields one record per CDR3 protein. The sample holds approximately 70,000 distinct CDR3 sequences, about 23% seen once. The CDR3 length is 12 residues. V lost 6 bases, J lost 1 base, and 6 bases lay in between. CDR1 SNHLY and CDR2 FYNNEI come from the germline V gene. Specimen: PBMCs, sequenced either directly or after in vitro stimulation (not recorded which). The rearrangement uses TRBV2 and TRBJ2-5; the D is unclear. The sequence came from a human donor in good health (CMV status not recorded). Some clones in this sample may be carry-over from other donors' samples. The CDR3 spells CASRHPQETQYF. The DNA for the CDR3 is TGTGCCAGCAGACATCCCCAAGAGACCCAGTACTTC.